The T cell receptor (beta chain) under discussion was sequenced for a study of blood T cell repertoires in COVID-19. This clone was detected a few times. Assay: immunoSEQ multiplex PCR; the TCRdb copy retains only in-frame clones and omits some. The sample holds 360,000 or so clones, around nine tenths seen once. J was trimmed by 3 bases and V by 4 bases; bases with no gene match: 11. CDR1 and CDR2 (germline): MDHEN, SYDVKM. This CDR3 has 17 amino acids. This clonotype was sampled from a woman in her twenties or thirties who had been exposed to COVID-19. Sequencing was carried out using PBMCs or T cells enriched from blood (not recorded which). The chain recombines TRBV28 with TRBJ2-5, with 10 bases fitting TRBD2. CDR3: CASSSPGLAGAKETQYF. In DNA form, the CDR3 reads TGTGCCAGCAGTTCTCCAGGGCTAGCGGGAGCAAAAGAGACCCAGTACTTC.